The sequence of this TCR beta chain was determined in a study of CD8+CD57+ T cells in acquired aplastic anemia (dated by TCRdb to the late 2010s). Background for the entire study: DNA extracted from sorted CD4+ and CD8+ cells had a mean of roughly 3.4 ug, with a range of roughly 0.19 to 27.4 ug. Mean read counts for healthy donor samples were some 10 million for CD4+ cells and 11.0 million for CD8+ cells.

TCR repertoires of sorted CD4+ and CD8+ blood T cells from severe aplastic anemia patients and healthy subjects were deep-sequenced in the study. Ficoll-Paque density gradient centrifugation was used to isolate peripheral blood mononuclear cells. Before DNA was extracted, CD4+ and CD8+ T cells were sorted using either FACS or magnetic beads. This clonotype was seen only a few times. There is no known antigen for this receptor. No much larger clonotype is one base removed from it; base qualities were not supplied. Genomic DNA was used as template for profiling of TCR beta VDJ combinations and CDR3 sequences. TCR repertoire sequencing was run on an Illumina HiSeq 2000. The study's processing was this. Repertoires were assessed using TRBV/TRBJ rearrangement plots, CDR3 size and DJ length profiles, and Simpson's diversity index. Whichever DNA sequence was most abundant in the deep sequencing data was defined as the immunodominant clone. CDR3 amino acid sequences were screened for sharing across subjects and compared with published repertoires and the VDJdb database. TCRdb's own reprocessing of the public reads used fastp at Q25 and MiXCR and kept productive beta chains. CDR3 protein duplicates are merged, each entry listing the most common genes and DNA. Here the V and J calls rest on TCRdb's processing, not on the authors' analysis. The sample has about 68,000 distinct CDR3 sequences on record, 45% to 55% of them singletons. The ten largest clones add up to about 8% of the sample.

Broad study findings and their caveats: CD8+ Simpson's diversity did not differ significantly between patients and healthy controls (P=0.060). Although 25 to 30 CD8+ CDR3 sequences were shared by patients and controls, these sequences appeared highly expressed in patients and within the immunodominant clones of patients.

V drops 4 bases and J drops 5 bases, leaving 15 bases in between. From the cysteine up to the phenylalanine, the CDR3 has a length of 14 residues. CDR3 DNA only is kept here, 42 bases in frame from base 1. CDR1 and CDR2 are read off the germline V gene as SQVTM and ANQGSEA. Sequencing was done on a sample of sorted CD4+, CD8+, or CD8+CD57+ T cells (not recorded which) from PBMCs. The rearrangement combines TRBV29-1 with TRBJ2-1; perhaps TRBD1 is the D gene, with 6 bases matching. The clonotype comes from a human donor in good health, serving as a control. The CDR3 amino acid sequence is: CSVARTEANNEQFF. The nucleotides are TGCAGCGTTGCACGGACAGAGGCTAACAATGAGCAGTTCTTC.